This T cell receptor (beta chain) was identified in a study of cytomegalovirus exposure and HLA in healthy donors. Whole-study results and caveats: According to the study, 160 or so TCR beta chains were cytomegalovirus-associated. The CMV antigen specificity of a few CMV-associated chains was confirmed through in vitro analysis. Per published reports, the classifier diagnosed cytomegalovirus status with high specificity and sensitivity. In the 95 to 150 validation repertoires, more than 85% of cluster scores exceeded 0, per a later analysis.

The repertoire was sequenced with immunoSEQ multiplex PCR; TCRdb's copy has only in-frame clones and lacks some. This table has fewer than 250,000 clones, more than 75% appearing once. In the case of this clone: What it recognizes is unknown.

Germline lookup yields CDR1 MDHEN and CDR2 SYDVKM. The CDR3 extends over 15 amino acids. The V gene end was trimmed by 6 bases and the J gene end by 4 bases; junction bases not matched to a gene: 5. The V and J genes are TRBV28 and TRBJ1-4; 10 positions agree with TRBD1. The specimen sequenced was PBMCs. The TCR originated in a man younger than 30 in good health and CMV-seronegative. The chain's CDR3 is CASRPGQGVNEKLFF. The CDR3, as DNA: TGTGCCAGCAGACCAGGACAGGGGGTTAATGAAAAACTGTTTTTT.